The present entry profiles one T cell receptor beta chain with its context. This clone was seen once. Its cognate antigen has yet to be identified. No base quality information exists; no much larger clone differs at one position. The data are from a study of cytomegalovirus exposure and HLA in healthy donors (dated by TCRdb to about 2017). Broadly, across the study: An earlier analysis of some 600 of the donors reported 276 Gb of sequence data and 90 million to 120 million unique TCR beta sequences obtained from around 170 million T cells. About 280 gigabases of sequencing data and roughly 90 million unique TCR sequences were included in an early release covering 500 to 750 HLA-typed donors. The genetic ancestry cluster associated with self-reported Caucasian donors included about four fifths of the 398 genotyped donors. The study aimed to test whether cataloging public T cell receptors could reveal signatures of past pathogen exposure. The study used immunosequencing to profile the T cell repertoires of around 600 subjects and linked those repertoires to cytomegalovirus serostatus. A separate validation cohort of more than 100 different subjects was used in addition to the roughly 620-subject first cohort. To predict cytomegalovirus infection status, the study brought together high-throughput TCR immunosequencing, statistical association of individual TCRs with disease status, and machine learning. To study patterns of TCR occurrence, a later analysis re-analyzed previously published TCR beta repertoires from around 670 donors and added high-resolution HLA genotyping. The later analysis used no new phenotypic data to find candidate immune exposures, relying instead on TCR beta sequences and their occurrence across donors. In an earlier analysis of a few hundred of the donors, high-throughput TCR beta sequencing was used to judge whether each TCR beta V gene segment behaved as functional or pseudogenic. Donor age, sex, ethnicity and CMV serostatus were collected together with the repertoire data. A later genetic analysis took genome-wide SNP genotypes for about three fifths of the 666 donors and used that subset as a discovery cohort. Every repertoire in the discovery cohort had been generated on one and the same sequencing platform. Class I and class II HLA loci were covered by the typing at four-digit resolution. Typing coverage differed by locus: A, B, C, DRB1 and DQB1 were typed in roughly 629-630 donors, DQA1 in around 500, DPA1 in over 600, and DPB1 in 472. Because of strong linkage in the cohort, 4 to 6 DR-DQ haplotypes were treated as single units for association and clustering. On average, 235,054 unique TCR beta nucleotide sequences were sequenced per donor among a few hundred genotyped donors of the cohort, with about 17% of those sequences being non-productive.

The cohort consisted of 650 to 700 healthy bone marrow donors. Cohort members were all nominally healthy when sampled, although unrecorded immune exposures were likely present. The donor was CMV seronegative and belonged to the group of around 400 seronegative cohort members. Every donor gave a peripheral blood sample, and the peripheral blood mononuclear cells from that sample were used for TCR beta sequencing. Genomic DNA was extracted from the blood cell samples with the Qiagen DNeasy Blood Extraction Kit. The library was obtained by the immunoSEQ multiplex PCR assay. The multiplex PCR relied on a mix of 60 forward primers for TCR Vbeta segments and 13 reverse primers for TCR Jbeta segments. The CDR3 region of rearranged TCR beta genes was amplified from genomic DNA by a multiplex PCR assay. The Illumina HiSeq System was used to sequence the amplified TCR beta libraries as 87-base-pair reads. The paper's data handling went like this. In a later analysis, tens of millions of unique TCR beta chains were counted across the roughly 670 repertoires, and roughly 9.9 million of these chains were shared by at least two donors. Raw reads were error-corrected and collapsed into unique sequences by a nearest-neighbor algorithm in which closely related sequences were merged to remove PCR and sequencing errors. To assign V, D and J gene segments, CDR3 sequences were aligned to IMGT reference sequences. For a sequence to be retained, at least a six-nucleotide match to both a V gene segment and a J gene segment was required. A rearrangement was called productive if the CDR3 had no stop codons and remained in frame with V and J, and every other rearrangement was called non-productive. CDR3 was defined by IMGT convention, running from the second conserved V-encoded cysteine to the conserved J-encoded phenylalanine. Sequences without an unambiguous match to a single V gene segment were excluded from the earlier analysis of a few hundred of the donors. In an earlier analysis of around 600 of the donors, V segments were called functional above 56.7% productive rearrangements and were called segregating when the between-donor standard deviation exceeded 5%. A statistical classification framework was developed to diagnose cytomegalovirus status using the catalog of TCR beta chain sequences. In a later analysis, TCR nucleotide sequences were compared against IMGT/GENE-DB human TR gene sequences so that V and J genes could be assigned. In a later analysis, CDR3 sequences and most-parsimonious VDJ recombination scenarios were assigned using the TCRdist pipeline. In a later analysis, each TCR beta chain was defined by its CDR3 amino acid sequence together with its V-gene family, and reads lacking a unique V-gene family were excluded. To address suspected cross-contamination and a sequencing artifact, a later analysis removed several hundred highly shared, low-generation-probability nucleotide sequences. In a later analysis, a clonal expansion index was calculated for each public chain from normalized within-repertoire ranks of inferred template counts. Generation probabilities in a later analysis came from a VDJ recombination model fitted to out-of-frame rearrangements, and those results were checked against IGoR. Hypergeometric tests were used in a later analysis to score TCR-TCR, TCR-HLA and TCR-CMV co-occurrence, with a repertoire-size bias correction applied to the TCR pairs. To estimate false discovery rates, a later analysis permuted the HLA or CMV assignments 20 times. A later analysis grouped co-occurring TCRs with DBSCAN, adding TCRdist sequence similarity when clustering within HLA-allele-positive subsets. For co-occurrence clustering, repertoires with fewer than 30,000 or more than 120,000 public chains were excluded, along with roughly 5 repertoires with anomalous nucleotide sharing. Not all clones reach the TCRdb copy of this immuneACCESS table, which keeps in-frame sequences only. Checked studies attribute under half of the gap to unresolved V genes and leave the rest unexplained. That table gives V, J and clone size, and the DNA gave D and trimming. This sample comprises about 110,000 clones, around 73% of them detected only once. 7.8% of the sample rests with the top ten.

Study-level results and caveats: In a later analysis, the rate of TCR association differed among HLA loci, with DRB1 alleles having the most associated TCRs and HLA-C alleles having the fewest. Strong co-occurrence of HLA alleles, especially DR and DQ, made assigning TCR associations to individual alleles difficult. Because HLA typing was missing for some donors at each locus, association tests included only the typed subset. The sequencing pipeline was judged likely to have produced a cluster of highly shared sequence variants as a technical artifact. Most TCR sequences were observed very rarely across donors, whereas some public TCRs were present in many individuals. In a later analysis, about 16,000 TCR beta sequences were associated with specific HLA alleles at a false discovery rate of 0.05. A further reported finding was that TCR beta sequences accurately predicted the HLA-A and HLA-B alleles for most subjects in the first cohort. In this cohort, only TCR beta chains were sequenced, and detectable features were limited by the absence of alpha or paired-chain data. Immune exposure information for the cohort was limited to CMV serostatus. In the study, approximately 160 TCR beta chains were listed as associated with cytomegalovirus. The presence/absence analyses assumed that sequencing depth was roughly uniform across donors, and that assumption may not be true. The authors suggested that the approach could potentially be extended to other disease states and immunological phenotypes. Cytomegalovirus status was reported to be diagnosed by the classifier with high specificity and sensitivity in both the original and validation cohorts. In an earlier analysis of some 550 of the donors, most TCR beta V segments were observed in productive rearrangements about 87% or about 30% of the time, broadly matching IMGT annotations. Some IMGT-functional V segments, including TRBV6-2 and TRBV6-3, could not be distinguished by the 87-base-pair reads and were therefore excluded. A later genetic analysis reported fewer N-insertions in productive TCRs among donors in an Asian-associated ancestry cluster than the approximately 700-donor mean. Correlated functional status among segregating V segments might be attributable to linkage disequilibrium, but an unknown experimental factor could not be ruled out. A few of the identified cytomegalovirus-associated TCR beta chains were confirmed in vitro to be specific for cytomegalovirus antigens. In a later analysis, several top co-occurrence clusters were reported to appear linked to parvovirus B19, influenza, CMV and Epstein-Barr virus. A later genetic analysis associated a missense DCLRE1C variant with V-gene and J-gene trimming of TCR beta chains, and an independent cohort replicated the association. In a later analysis, most CMV-associated TCR beta chains were found to appear HLA-restricted, with HLA associations seemingly driven largely by CMV exposure. A later analysis found that HLA-associated TCR beta chains were more clonally expanded and had lower generation probabilities than equally common non-associated chains. Because counts were too low, roughly 16 rarely observed V segments, including chromosome 9 orphons, were left out of the earlier analysis of 587 of the donors.

The germline V gene encodes CDR1 SNHLY and CDR2 FYNNEI. V ends up 5 bases short and J 4 bases short, with an unmatched junction base count of 7. The CDR3 has 14 amino acids, counting the end cysteine and phenylalanine. CDR3 DNA only is kept here, 42 bases in frame from base 1. Sequenced input: PBMCs. The sequence was obtained from a man under 40 in good health and CMV-seronegative. The chain joins TRBV2 to TRBJ1-1; 7 nucleotides in the junction match TRBD1. The CDR3 region reads CASSQGGGGTEAFF. The sequenced DNA: TGTGCCAGCAGTCAGGGGGGAGGCGGCACTGAAGCTTTCTTT. Full variable domain (CDR3 extended with the reference TRBV2 and TRBJ1-1 proteins): EPEVTQTPSHQVTQMGQEVILRCVPISNHLYFYWYRQILGQKVEFLVSFYNNEISEKSEIFDDQFSVERPDGSNFTLKIRSTKLEDSAMYFCASSQGGGGTEAFFGQGTRLTVV.